What follows are 20 T cell receptor beta chains derived from one specimen sequenced in a study of T cells in Graves' hyperthyroidism and ophthalmopathy. Using RNA transcripts as the source, TCR beta CDR3 regions were amplified. Using the HTBI primer set, a first-round RT-PCR was run on the TCR CDR3. Via MiXCR, TCRdb re-called the multiplex PCR reads, giving one row per CDR3 protein. The sample records roughly 650,000 distinct CDR3 sequences, roughly a sixth being singletons. Sequenced input: blood. The origin of the receptors is a woman aged 40 to 50 with Graves' ophthalmopathy.

This clonotype has more than one count but fewer than ten. It may be a read error: a sequence one base away is much more abundant. The V and J genes are TRBV2 and TRBJ1-2; possible D gene TRBD1, 5 bases. Per the germline V gene, CDR1 is SNHLY and CDR2 is FYNNEI. The CDR3 runs 12 residues. The ends were cut back, 4 bases at V and 4 bases at J, with 7 bases in the middle. The CDR3, as DNA: TGTGCCAGCAGTGGGACAACCTATGGCTACACCTTC. It specifies CASSGTTYGYTF.

This clonotype came up many times. V usage is TRBV20-1 and J usage is TRBJ1-5; unclear D gene. Between the trimmed V and J ends, which lost 1 base and 1 base, there was a span of 8 bases. From germline, CDR1 is DFQATT and CDR2 SNEGSKA (reference sequence). The CDR3 has 14 residues. The CDR3 nucleotides are TGCAGTGCTAGAGGAACAAGAAGCAATCAGCCCCAGCATTTT. Its protein product is CSARGTRSNQPQHF.

The genes are TRBV20-1 and TRBJ2-2, with no clear D. The V end lost 3 bases, the J end lost 1 base, and 9 bases lay between the germline ends. The CDR3 length is 14 residues. Germline V gives CDR1 DFQATT, CDR2 SNEGSKA (reference sequence). DNA of the CDR3: TGCAGTGCTAGTCGCTTTCAGAACACCGGGGAGCTGTTTTTT. Translated, it gives CSASRFQNTGELFF.

This clonotype has ten or more counts. This sequence joins TRBV11-2 and TRBJ1-5; possible D gene TRBD1, 6 bases. Trimming removed 5 bases from V and 9 bases from J, with 17 bases in between. CDR3 length: 14 amino acids. Germline lookup yields CDR1 SGHAT and CDR2 FQNNGV. The CDR3 DNA sequence: TGTGCCAGCAGCGCAACGACAGGCTCGGGGCCCCAGCATTTT. The encoded protein is CASSATTGSGPQHF.

This clonotype was recorded many times. This rearrangement joins TRBV28 to TRBJ2-1, with 10 nucleotides matching TRBD2. Per the germline V gene, CDR1 is MDHEN and CDR2 is SYDVKM. The CDR3 has 12 amino acids. After removal of 11 bases from V and 7 bases from J, the junction contained 5 bases not matched to a gene. CDR3 in amino acids: CAGGGLANEQFF. The CDR3 coding sequence is TGTGCCGGTGGGGGACTAGCGAATGAGCAGTTCTTC.

This clonotype was seen just once. The genes are TRBV4-1 and TRBJ2-5, with D hard to call. Germline CDR1 and CDR2: MGHRA and YSYEKL. V dropped 4 bases and J dropped 5 bases, with 17 bases sitting between them. The CDR3 has 15 amino acids. The CDR3 region is CASSLRALPGETQYF. CDR3 DNA: TGCGCCAGCAGCCTACGGGCCCTGCCCGGGGAGACCCAGTACTTC.

This clonotype was seen many times. The chain couples TRBV10-3 to TRBJ2-1; TRBD1 matches 10 bases. Per the germline V gene, CDR1 is ENHRY and CDR2 is SYGVKD. V was clipped by 5 bases and J by 6 bases; unmatched bases: 4. The CDR3 contains 14 residues. CDR3 sequence (DNA): TGTGCCATCAGTAGACAGGGGGCTCCCAATGAGCAGTTCTTC. This translates into CAISRQGAPNEQFF.

This clonotype was recorded at least ten times. CDR3 sequence: CASTSVNYELNTEAFF. The CDR3 nucleotides are TGTGCCAGCACCTCCGTAAATTACGAACTGAACACTGAAGCTTTCTTT. This sequence joins TRBV6-2 or TRBV6-3 and TRBJ1-1; D gene ambiguous. Trimming removed 7 bases at V and 0 bases at J, with 18 bases between. The CDR3 spans 16 residues. Germline V CDR1 and CDR2: MNHEY, SVGEGT.

The table lists this clonotype with many counts. The chain has TRBV2 and TRBJ2-5; D is unclear. The ends were cut back, 6 bases at V and 5 bases at J, with 13 bases in the middle. Germline V gene lookup returns CDR1 SNHLY and CDR2 FYNNEI. The CDR3 has 13 amino acids. CDR3 coding DNA: TGTGCCAGCAGCACGAGGTTGGAGGAGACCCAGTACTTC. Translated, it gives CASSTRLEETQYF.

Concerning this clonotype: An end of the junction does not agree with germline; a read error may underlie this. The rearrangement links TRBV7-7 to TRBJ2-1; TRBD2 aligns across 11 bases. Germline V gene lookup returns CDR1 SSHAT and CDR2 FNYEAQ (reference sequence). CDR3 size: 14 residues. CDR3 DNA: TGTGCTAGCAGCGCGGGACTAGCGGTAAATGAGCAGTTCTTC. This sequence encodes CASSAGLAVNEQFF.

Many counts were recorded for this clonotype. This chain connects TRBV6-1 to TRBJ2-5; D assignment may be TRBD1 or TRBD2 (6 bases each). Germline V gene lookup returns CDR1 MNHNS and CDR2 SASEGT. The CDR3 loop spans 15 amino acids. Trimming pared 5 bases from V and 1 base from J, leaving 14 bases between. CDR3 amino acids: CASSFSGGSQETQYF. DNA for the CDR3: TGTGCCAGCAGTTTTTCCGGGGGCAGCCAAGAGACCCAGTACTTC.

This clonotype was picked up many times. The chain joins TRBV28 to TRBJ2-5; 9 bases are shared with TRBD1. Germline loops: CDR1 MDHEN, CDR2 SYDVKM. CDR3 length equals 14 residues. V lost 6 bases to trimming and J lost 4 bases; unmatched junction nucleotides: 6. In DNA form, the CDR3 reads TGTGCCAGCAGAACAGGGGGCGCCGCAGAGACCCAGTACTTC. Translation: CASRTGGAAETQYF.

This clonotype was seen ten or more times. The chain is built from TRBV6-1 and TRBJ2-7; D gene uncertain. CDR3 length: 10 amino acids. V shed 7 bases and J shed 4 bases, with 5 bases lying between them. The germline gives CDR1 MNHNS, CDR2 SASEGT. DNA of the CDR3: TGTGCCAGCAACCTATACGAGCAGTACTTC. This translates into CASNLYEQYF.

This clonotype was recorded a few times. The genes are TRBV20-1 and TRBJ1-5; 7 bases line up with TRBD1. Germline V gene lookup returns CDR1 DFQATT and CDR2 SNEGSKA (reference sequence). This CDR3 region has 15 residues. Trimming at V came to 3 bases and at J to 2 bases, leaving 7 bases not matched to a gene. The CDR3 DNA sequence: TGCAGTGCTAGGACAGGGTCGGGGGGCAATCAGCCCCAGCATTTT. Protein: CSARTGSGGNQPQHF.

V gene TRBV2 combines with J gene TRBJ1-1; the D is unclear. Germline-derived CDR1 and CDR2 are SNHLY and FYNNEI. V gave up 5 bases and J gave up 6 bases, with 22 bases separating them. The CDR3 is 16 amino acids. Here the CDR3 DNA reads TGTGCCAGCAGTTACTCTTTGAGAAGGCAAGGTGCTGAAGCTTTCTTT. The encoded protein is CASSYSLRRQGAEAFF.

The rearrangement uses TRBV28 and TRBJ2-2; 10 bases line up with TRBD2. The trim removed 2 bases at V and 8 bases at J, leaving 8 bases unmatched. CDR3 length equals 16 residues. Germline loops: CDR1 MDHEN, CDR2 SYDVKM. The chain's CDR3 is CASSLVSSGRRGELFF. The CDR3 DNA follows: TGTGCCAGCAGTTTAGTGTCTAGCGGGAGACGAGGGGAGCTGTTTTTT.

This clonotype was recorded a few times. The chain combines TRBV20-1 with TRBJ2-2; D perhaps matches TRBD1 (6 bases). The CDR3 sequence is 16 residues long. Trimming pared 6 bases from V and 0 bases from J, leaving 17 bases between. Germline assignment: CDR1 DFQATT and CDR2 SNEGSKA (reference sequence). CDR3 sequence reads: CSAVRGHLTNTGELFF. CDR3 sequence (DNA): TGCAGTGCCGTCAGGGGACATTTAACGAACACCGGGGAGCTGTTTTTT.

There are a few counts of this clonotype. This sequence joins TRBV19 and TRBJ1-5, with 9 bases fitting TRBD1. CDR3 length: 16 residues. Germline V lookup: CDR1 LNHDA, CDR2 SQIVND (reference sequence). The V and J ends lost 6 bases and 9 bases, in that order; junction bases with no gene match: 15. The chain's CDR3 is CASRLGWGQGFRPQHF. DNA of the CDR3: TGTGCCAGTAGACTAGGGTGGGGACAGGGCTTCCGGCCCCAGCATTTT.

The sample holds many counts of this clonotype. The chain employs TRBV3-1 and TRBJ1-1, with TRBD1 matching over 7 bases. V dropped 4 bases and J dropped 0; count of bases not matched to a gene: 5. The CDR3 totals 15 residues. In germline, CDR1 is LGHDT, CDR2 YNNKEL (reference sequence). The CDR3, as DNA: TGTGCCAGCAGCCCCGGGACAGCTATGAACACTGAAGCTTTCTTT. Translating gives CASSPGTAMNTEAFF.

Ten or more counts support this clonotype. V gene TRBV12-5 combines with J gene TRBJ2-4, with D tentatively TRBD1 (6 bases). This CDR3 region has 15 residues. Germline V lookup: CDR1 LGHNT, CDR2 FRNRAP. Trimming cost V 6 bases and J 3 bases, with 15 bases left between them. The CDR3 here is CASGFTPGVKNIQYF. The CDR3 DNA reads as TGTGCTAGTGGGTTCACCCCAGGGGTCAAAAACATTCAGTACTTC.